The entry that follows covers one TCR beta chain sequence. These donors counted as nominally healthy when sampled, but unrecorded immune exposures were likely. This entry comes from a study of cytomegalovirus exposure and HLA in healthy donors. J was trimmed by 3 bases and V by 6 bases; bases with no gene match: 5. Germline CDR1 MNHEY, CDR2 SVGAGI. There are 14 residues in the CDR3. The PCR was carried out with 60 Vbeta primers and 13 Jbeta primers. TCRdb's copy holds only in-frame clones and misses some; the assay was immunoSEQ multiplex PCR. Here the sample spans approximately 180,000 clones, roughly 87% being singletons.

The source is a girl less than two years old in good health and CMV-seronegative. The V gene is TRBV6-5, the J gene TRBJ2-3, with 8 bases aligning to TRBD1. The specimen was PBMCs. The CDR3 spells CASSPGQGTDTQYF. Here the CDR3 DNA reads TGTGCCAGCAGCCCTGGACAGGGAACAGATACGCAGTATTTT.